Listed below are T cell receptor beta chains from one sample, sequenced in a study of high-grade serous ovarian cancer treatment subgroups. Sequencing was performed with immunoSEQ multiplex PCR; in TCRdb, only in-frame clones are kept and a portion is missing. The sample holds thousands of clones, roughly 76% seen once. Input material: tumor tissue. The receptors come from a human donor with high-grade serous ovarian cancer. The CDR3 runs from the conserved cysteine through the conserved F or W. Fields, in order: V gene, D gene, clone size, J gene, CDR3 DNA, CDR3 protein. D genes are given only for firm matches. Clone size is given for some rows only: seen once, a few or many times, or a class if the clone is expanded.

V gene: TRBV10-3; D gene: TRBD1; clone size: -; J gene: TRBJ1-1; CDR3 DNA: TGTGCCATCAGTGAGTCGACAGGGGTGAACACTGAAGCTTTCTTT; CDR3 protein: CAISESTGVNTEAFF
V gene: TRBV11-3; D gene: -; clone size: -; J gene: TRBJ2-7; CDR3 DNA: TGTGCCAGCAGCTTAGTTGCGACCGAGCAGTACTTC; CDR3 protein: CASSLVATEQYF
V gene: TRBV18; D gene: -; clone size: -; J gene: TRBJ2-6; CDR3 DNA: TGTGCCAGCTCACCCATCGGCCTACCCACCTTCGGGGCCAACGTCCTGACTTTC; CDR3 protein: CASSPIGLPTFGANVLTF
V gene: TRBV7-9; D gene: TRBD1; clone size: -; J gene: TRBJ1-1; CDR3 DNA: TGTGCCAGCAGCTCGACAGGGCCCACTGAAGCTTTCTTT; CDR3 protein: CASSSTGPTEAFF
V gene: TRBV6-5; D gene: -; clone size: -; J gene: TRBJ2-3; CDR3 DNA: TGTGCCAGCAGTTACTCGCTTGATACGCAGTATTTT; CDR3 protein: CASSYSLDTQYF
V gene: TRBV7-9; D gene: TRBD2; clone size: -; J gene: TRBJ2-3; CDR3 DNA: TGTGCCAGCAGTTCGGGACTAGCGGGGGGGCGCGATACGCAGTATTTT; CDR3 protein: CASSSGLAGGRDTQYF
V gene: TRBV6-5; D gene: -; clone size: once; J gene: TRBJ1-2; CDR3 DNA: TGTGCCAGCAGCCGCACGTATGGCTACACCTTC; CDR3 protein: CASSRTYGYTF
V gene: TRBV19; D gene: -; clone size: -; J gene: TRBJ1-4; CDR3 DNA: TGTGCCAGTAGTCTTAGGACTGCAACTAATGAAAAACTGTTTTTT; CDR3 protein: CASSLRTATNEKLFF
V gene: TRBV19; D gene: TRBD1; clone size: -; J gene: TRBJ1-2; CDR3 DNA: TGTGCCAGTAGTGGAGGACAGGTATATTATGGCTACACCTTC; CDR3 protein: CASSGGQVYYGYTF
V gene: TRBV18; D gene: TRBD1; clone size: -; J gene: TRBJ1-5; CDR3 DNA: TGTGCCAGCTCAATAAGGGCGGGACAGTCTAATCAGCCCCAGCATTTT; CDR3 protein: CASSIRAGQSNQPQHF
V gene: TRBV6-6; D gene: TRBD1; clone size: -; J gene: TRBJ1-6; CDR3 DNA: TGTGCCAGCAGTCGGGACAGGGGGCCGTATAATTCACCCCTCCACTTT; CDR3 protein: CASSRDRGPYNSPLHF
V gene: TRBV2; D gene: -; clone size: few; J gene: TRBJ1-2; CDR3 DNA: TGTGCCAGCAGTGGACGGACGGGCAACTATGGCTACACCTTC; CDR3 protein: CASSGRTGNYGYTF
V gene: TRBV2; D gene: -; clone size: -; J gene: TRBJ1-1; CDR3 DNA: TGTGCCGGCAGAGTAGGGCAGGGCCTAGCAAGGGGCACTGAAGCTTTCTTT; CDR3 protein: CAGRVGQGLARGTEAFF
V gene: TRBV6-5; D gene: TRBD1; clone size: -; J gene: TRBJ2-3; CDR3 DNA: TGTGCCAGCAGTTACCGGGACAGAAGCACAGATACGCAGTATTTT; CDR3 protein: CASSYRDRSTDTQYF
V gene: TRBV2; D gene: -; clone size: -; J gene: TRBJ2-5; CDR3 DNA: TGTGCCACCGGACACCCCCAAGAGACCCAGTACTTC; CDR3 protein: CATGHPQETQYF
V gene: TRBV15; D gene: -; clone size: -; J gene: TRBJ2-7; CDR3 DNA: TGTGCCACCAGCGCCCGTGAGGGGGCCTACGAGCAGTACTTC; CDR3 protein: CATSAREGAYEQYF
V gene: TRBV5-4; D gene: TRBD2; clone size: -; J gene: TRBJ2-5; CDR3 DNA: TGTGCCAGCAGCTCGGGACTACAAGAGACCCAGTACTTC; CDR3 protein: CASSSGLQETQYF
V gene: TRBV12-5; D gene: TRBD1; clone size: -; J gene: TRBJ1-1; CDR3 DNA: TGTGCTAGTGGTTCGGGACAGGGGCTGAACACTGAAGCTTTCTTT; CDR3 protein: CASGSGQGLNTEAFF
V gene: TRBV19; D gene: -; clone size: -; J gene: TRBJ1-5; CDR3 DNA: TGTGCCAGTAGTATAGCGAGCAATCAGCCCCAGCATTTT; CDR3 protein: CASSIASNQPQHF
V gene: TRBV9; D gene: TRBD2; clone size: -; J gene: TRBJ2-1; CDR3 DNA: TGTGCCAGCAGCGTAGGGGGAGGGGCCAATGAGCAGTTCTTC; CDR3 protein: CASSVGGGANEQFF
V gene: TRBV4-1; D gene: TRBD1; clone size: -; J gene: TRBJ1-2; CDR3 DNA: TGCGCCAGCAGCCAAGATCGGGGCAGGGGGCCTGGCTACACCTTC; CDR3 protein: CASSQDRGRGPGYTF
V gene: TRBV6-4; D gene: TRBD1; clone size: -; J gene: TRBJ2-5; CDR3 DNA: TGTGCCAGCAGCACCCCGGGACAGGATGAAGAGACCCAGTACTTC; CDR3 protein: CASSTPGQDEETQYF
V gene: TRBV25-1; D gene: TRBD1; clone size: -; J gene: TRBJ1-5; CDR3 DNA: TGTGCCAGCAGTGAATCAGGACAGGGGTTTTACAATCAGCCCCAGCATTTT; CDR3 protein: CASSESGQGFYNQPQHF
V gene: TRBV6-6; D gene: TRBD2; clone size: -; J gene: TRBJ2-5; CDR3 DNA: TGTGCCAGCAGGGTGAGAGGTAGCGGGCGAGAGACCCAGTACTTC; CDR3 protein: CASRVRGSGRETQYF
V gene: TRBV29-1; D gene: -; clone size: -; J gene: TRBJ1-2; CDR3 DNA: TGCAGCGTTGGAGGCCAGTATTTTTATGGCTACACTTTC; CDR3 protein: CSVGGQYFYGYTF
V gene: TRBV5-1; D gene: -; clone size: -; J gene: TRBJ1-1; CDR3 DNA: TGCGCCAGCAGCTTGGTGGGTACCCCGAACACTGAAGCTTTCTTT; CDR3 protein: CASSLVGTPNTEAFF
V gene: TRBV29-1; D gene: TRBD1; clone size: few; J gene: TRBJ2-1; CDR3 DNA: TGCAGCGTTGAACAGGGGGCGGTATTCTACAATGAGCAGTTCTTC; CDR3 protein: CSVEQGAVFYNEQFF
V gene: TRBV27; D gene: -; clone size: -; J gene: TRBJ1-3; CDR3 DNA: TGTGCCACCTATACTTATAGGGGAAACACCATATATTTT; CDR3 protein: CATYTYRGNTIYF
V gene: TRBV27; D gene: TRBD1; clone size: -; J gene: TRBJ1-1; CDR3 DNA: TGTGCCAGCAGTACCCGACAGGGGGCGGTGGAAGCTTTCTTT; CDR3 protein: CASSTRQGAVEAFF
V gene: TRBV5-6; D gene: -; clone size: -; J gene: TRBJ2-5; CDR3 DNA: TGTGCCAGCAGCTTGGAGTGGGACCCCGCCCAGTACTTC; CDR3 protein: CASSLEWDPAQYF
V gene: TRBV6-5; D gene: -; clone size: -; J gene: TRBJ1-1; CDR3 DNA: TGTGCCAGCAGTTCTCGAACGGGGGGGAACACTGAAGCTTTCTTT; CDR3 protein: CASSSRTGGNTEAFF
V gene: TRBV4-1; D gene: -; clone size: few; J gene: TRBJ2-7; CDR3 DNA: TGCGCCAGCAGCCAAGAGGGGCTTGGGCGTGCTGGCGGGGAATCCTACGAGCAGTACTTC; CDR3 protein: CASSQEGLGRAGGESYEQYF
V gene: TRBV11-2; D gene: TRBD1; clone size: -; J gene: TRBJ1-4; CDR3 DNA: TGTGCCAGCAGCTCAGGGGGCCTTGCTAATGAAAAACTGTTTTTT; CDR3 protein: CASSSGGLANEKLFF
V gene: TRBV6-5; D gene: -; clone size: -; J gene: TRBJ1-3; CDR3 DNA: TGTGCCAGCGGGCGAGGAAACACCATATATTTT; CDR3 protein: CASGRGNTIYF
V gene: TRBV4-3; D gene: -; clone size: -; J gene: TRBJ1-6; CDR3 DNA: TGCGCCAGCAGCCAAGATGGGACCGGAGGAGTACCCCTCCACTTT; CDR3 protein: CASSQDGTGGVPLHF
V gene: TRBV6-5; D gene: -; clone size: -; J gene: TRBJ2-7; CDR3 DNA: TGTGCCAGCAGACGCACAGACGGTGAAAGCTACGAGCAGTACTTC; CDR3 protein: CASRRTDGESYEQYF
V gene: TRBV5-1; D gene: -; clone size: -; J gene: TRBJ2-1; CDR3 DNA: TGCGCCAGCAGCGAGGGCCCCTCGGGCTCCTACAATGAGCAGTTCTTC; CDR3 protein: CASSEGPSGSYNEQFF
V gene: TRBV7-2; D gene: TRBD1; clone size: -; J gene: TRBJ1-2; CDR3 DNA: TGTGCCAGCAGCTCGGGACAGGGTTATGGCTACACCTTC; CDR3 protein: CASSSGQGYGYTF
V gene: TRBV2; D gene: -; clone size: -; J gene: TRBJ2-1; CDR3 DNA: TGTGCCAGCAGTGAAATTCCACTTCCTGGGGTTGACAATGAGCAGTTCTTC; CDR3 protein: CASSEIPLPGVDNEQFF
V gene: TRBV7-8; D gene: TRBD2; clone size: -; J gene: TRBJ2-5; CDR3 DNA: TGTGCCAGCAGCTCGCGGGGGAGATTGGAGACCCAGTACTTC; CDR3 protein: CASSSRGRLETQYF
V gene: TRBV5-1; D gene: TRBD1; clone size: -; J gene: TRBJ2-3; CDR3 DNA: TGCGCCAGCAGCTTAGACAGGGTGACAGATACGCAGTATTTT; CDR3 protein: CASSLDRVTDTQYF
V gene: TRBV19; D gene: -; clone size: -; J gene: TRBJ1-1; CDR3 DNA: TGTGCCAGTAGATCGGGGTGGACTGAAGCTTTCTTT; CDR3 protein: CASRSGWTEAFF